Each of the 24 T cell receptor beta chains below was sequenced from the same sample in a study of metastatic and nonmetastatic thyroid tumors. Patients were all untreated before their thyroid surgery. Via MiXCR, TCRdb re-called the PCR reads. The sample records 14,000 or so clones, around 29% being singletons. The source material was blood. The receptor set was obtained from a female donor with papillary thyroid cancer or a benign thyroid nodule (not recorded which). Some clones in this sample may be carry-over from other donors' samples.

By share of the sample, this clone is medium-sized (0.01 to 0.1%). The chain couples TRBV28 to TRBJ2-3; 12 bases align to TRBD2. Germline lookup yields CDR1 MDHEN and CDR2 SYDVKM. There are 16 residues in the CDR3. V was pared by 5 bases and J by 1 base, with 4 bases of the junction left unmatched. The DNA of the CDR3 is TGTGCCAGCAGTATCTCTAGCGGGGGGGGCACAGATACGCAGTATTTT. It yields the protein CASSISSGGGTDTQYF.

This clone has a count of ten or more. This rearrangement joins TRBV4-1 to TRBJ1-4, with 8 bases identical to TRBD1. Germline CDR1 and CDR2: MGHRA and YSYEKL. This CDR3 is built from 16 residues. V shed 3 bases, J shed 8 bases, and the junction held 11 bases outside the gene matches. The CDR3 loop is CASSHPHRGAEEKLFF. CDR3 DNA sequence: TGCGCCAGCAGCCACCCCCACAGGGGGGCAGAGGAAAAACTGTTTTTT.

In this sample, this clone is medium-sized. The genes are TRBV4-3 and TRBJ2-5, with D possibly being TRBD2 (5 bases). The CDR3 runs to 13 residues. From germline, CDR1 is LGHNA and CDR2 YSLEER. V was shortened by 0 bases and J by 5 bases, with 7 bases between the two germline ends. DNA of the CDR3: TGCGCCAGCAGCCAAGACAGAGGGGAGACCCAGTACTTC. It is translated as CASSQDRGETQYF.

The table lists this clone with a count of one. The rearrangement links TRBV20-1 to TRBJ2-7, with a tentative D call TRBD2 (6 bases). Trimming stripped 1 base from V and 4 bases from J, with 20 bases between. This CDR3 has 16 amino acids. Germline CDR1 is DFQATT and CDR2 is SNEGSKA (reference sequence). CDR3 amino acids: CSARGAGAGSIYEQYF. The DNA for the CDR3 is TGCAGTGCTAGAGGGGCTGGGGCGGGAAGTATTTACGAGCAGTACTTC.

Concerning this clone: One end of the junction varies from germline; a read error may be responsible. The chain joins TRBV20-1 to TRBJ2-7; 8 bases align to TRBD1. Germline CDR1 reads DFQATT; CDR2 reads SNEGSKA (reference sequence). The length of the CDR3 is 17 residues. The CDR3 reads CRATYPGQAGATYEQYF. The CDR3 DNA sequence: TGCCGTGCTACTTACCCGGGACAGGCTGGGGCGACATACGAGCAGTACTTC.

V gene TRBV11-3 combines with J gene TRBJ2-7, with D possibly TRBD1 on 5 matching bases. This CDR3 is 13 amino acids long. Trimming pared 3 bases from V and 4 bases from J, leaving 10 bases between. The V gene's germline CDR1 is SGHNT and CDR2 YENEEA. CDR3 sequence (DNA): TGTGCCAGCAGCTTCACCAGGGTATACGAGCAGTACTTC. Its protein is CASSFTRVYEQYF.

The chain uses TRBV20-1 and TRBJ2-3; either TRBD1 or TRBD2 may fit D (6 bases each). Germline V gene sequence: CDR1 DFQATT, CDR2 SNEGSKA (reference sequence). V was clipped by 6 bases and J by 2 bases, with 15 bases between them. This CDR3 has 14 residues. The CDR3 DNA reads TGCAGTGCCAGGAGGAGGGGGACCACAGATACGCAGTATTTT. This gives the protein CSARRRGTTDTQYF.

Ten or more counts support this clone. The gene calls are TRBV5-1 and TRBJ2-1; no clear D. Germline CDR1 SGHRS, CDR2 YFSETQ. The CDR3 consists of 13 residues. V shed 0 bases and J shed 6 bases, with 7 bases lying between them. CDR3 sequence reads: CASSLDSTNEQFF. DNA of the CDR3: TGCGCCAGCAGCTTGGATTCGACCAATGAGCAGTTCTTC.

This clone is labeled medium-sized. The gene calls are TRBV19 and TRBJ2-2; 13 bases are shared with TRBD2. The CDR3 is 17 amino acids. V trimming: 6 bases; J trimming: 4 bases; junction bases outside the gene matches: 8. Germline assignment: CDR1 LNHDA and CDR2 SQIVND (reference sequence). The DNA of the CDR3 is TGTGCCAGTAGAGCGGGACTAGCGGGACTCGGCACCGGGGAGCTGTTTTTT. It translates to CASRAGLAGLGTGELFF.

The table lists this clone with a few counts. The chain has TRBV6-1 and TRBJ1-1; 11 positions agree with TRBD1. CDR3 length equals 14 residues. Germline V gene data show CDR1 as MNHNS and CDR2 as SASEGT. Trimming took 6 bases from V and 10 from J; bases not matched to a gene: 10. This chain's CDR3 is CASRTWTGGEGAFF. CDR3 in DNA: TGTGCCAGCAGAACGTGGACAGGGGGCGAAGGAGCTTTCTTT.

By frequency in the sample, this clone is medium-sized. The chain employs TRBV5-1 and TRBJ1-3; 7 bases fit TRBD1. The CDR3 has 14 residues. Looked up from germline, CDR1 is SGHRS and CDR2 is YFSETQ. Germline trimming cut 5 bases from V and 2 bases from J; bases unmatched to any gene: 4. CDR3: CASSTGTAGNTIYF. CDR3 DNA: TGCGCCAGCAGTACAGGGACAGCTGGAAACACCATATATTTT.

In this sample, this clone is medium-sized (0.01 to 0.1%). The chain has TRBV14 and TRBJ2-3, with no clear D. V lost 0 bases to trimming and J lost 1 base, with 11 bases between them. Germline values: CDR1 SGHDN, CDR2 FVKESK. The CDR3 spans 16 residues. The CDR3 region has the DNA TGTGCCAGCAGCCAAGATTCTGTCAGAGGCACAGATACGCAGTATTTT. It is translated as CASSQDSVRGTDTQYF.

This chain uses TRBV24-1 with TRBJ2-3; D is perhaps TRBD2 (5 bases). The CDR3 contains 17 residues. V was trimmed by 4 bases and J by 2 bases, leaving 18 bases between them. The V gene's germline CDR1 is KGHDR and CDR2 SFDVKD. In DNA, the CDR3 is TGTGCCACCAGTGACCTCTATGGGGAGCGGAACACAGATACGCAGTATTTT. Translating it yields CATSDLYGERNTDTQYF.

The V gene is TRBV6-1, the J gene TRBJ2-7, with 7 positions matching TRBD1. With 5 bases clipped from V and 3 bases from J, the junction kept 4 bases outside the gene matches. Germline-derived CDR1 and CDR2 are MNHNS and SASEGT. The CDR3 spans 13 residues. The CDR3 is CASSQRQGYEQYF. In nucleotides, the CDR3 is TGTGCCAGCAGTCAGAGACAGGGCTACGAGCAGTACTTC.

The chain links TRBV25-1 to TRBJ1-2; TRBD1 is a possible D gene (5 bases). V was pared by 1 base and J by 5 bases, with 8 bases between. The CDR3 loop spans 13 amino acids. Germline V gives CDR1 MGHDK, CDR2 SYGVNS. The CDR3 DNA reads as TGTGCCAGCAGTGAATCAGGGTGGTATGGCTACACCTTC. The encoded protein is CASSESGWYGYTF.

This clone has a count of ten or more. The rearrangement joins TRBV5-8 to TRBJ2-6; TRBD2 matches at 12 bases. From germline, CDR1 is SGHTS and CDR2 YDEGEE. Trimming removed 1 base from V and 4 bases from J; junction bases left unmatched: 12. The CDR3 covers 20 residues. The CDR3 DNA follows: TGTGCCAGCAGCTTGAAGGCCACTAGCGGGGGGCGGCCCGGGGCCAACGTCCTGACTTTC. It encodes CASSLKATSGGRPGANVLTF.

V is TRBV20-1 and J is TRBJ2-7; 11 bases align to TRBD1. V trimming: 4 bases; J trimming: 4 bases; junction bases outside the gene matches: 9. The CDR3 is 15 residues long. The germline V gene has CDR1 DFQATT and CDR2 SNEGSKA (reference sequence). The CDR3 coding sequence is TGCAGTGCTACCCACGGGACAGGGGGTCAATACGAGCAGTACTTC. This translates into CSATHGTGGQYEQYF.

The rearrangement links TRBV11-1 to TRBJ2-1; 9 bases fit TRBD1. The CDR3 has 16 amino acids. Germline CDR1 SGHAT, CDR2 FQDESV (reference sequence). V was clipped by 6 bases and J by 2 bases; unmatched bases: 8. The DNA for the CDR3 is TGTGCCAGCAGTATTACAGGGGGCAGCACCTACAATGAGCAGTTCTTC. Translation gives CASSITGGSTYNEQFF.

The chain couples TRBV30 to TRBJ2-7, with unresolved D. Per the germline V gene, CDR1 is GTSNPN and CDR2 is SVGIG (reference sequence). The CDR3 consists of 13 residues. Trimming left V 5 bases short and J 0 bases short, with 11 bases between. The CDR3 is CAWADGASYEQYF. As DNA, the CDR3 is TGTGCCTGGGCGGACGGAGCCTCCTACGAGCAGTACTTC.

This clone was seen at least ten times. This rearrangement joins TRBV6-1 to TRBJ2-2; a weak D match, TRBD2 (6 bases). The V end lost 7 bases, the J end lost 0 bases, and 12 bases lay between the germline ends. The germline gives CDR1 MNHNS, CDR2 SASEGT. There are 15 residues in the CDR3. Here the CDR3 reads CASTDPGANTGELFF. Written as DNA, the CDR3 is TGTGCCAGCACCGACCCGGGGGCGAACACCGGGGAGCTGTTTTTT.

Ten or more counts support this clone. Compared with germline, one end of the junction differs, possibly owing to a read error. The chain employs TRBV20-1 and TRBJ2-7; tentatively, D is TRBD1 (6 bases). The V gene's germline CDR1 is DFQATT and CDR2 SNEGSKA (reference sequence). CDR3 length equals 13 residues. CDR3 bases: TGCAGTGCTAAAGACAGGTACTCCGACGAGCAGTACTTC. Its translation is CSAKDRYSDEQYF.

Notes on this clone: At one end, the junction sequence differs from germline, possibly due to a read error. This rearrangement joins TRBV2 to TRBJ1-4; TRBD1 is a possible D gene (5 bases). The length of the CDR3 is 14 residues. Looked up from germline, CDR1 is SNHLY and CDR2 is FYNNEI. Here the CDR3 reads CASIGGATNEKLLF. The CDR3 DNA reads as TGTGCCAGCATCGGCGGGGCCACTAATGAAAAACTGTTATTT.

This clone has ten or more counts. A single base separates this from a much larger clone, so it may be a read error. The sample has other DNA sequences that encode this CDR3 too. The V call is TRBV20-1, the J call TRBJ2-3; TRBD2 aligns across 7 bases. Germline V gives CDR1 DFQATT, CDR2 SNEGSKA (reference sequence). The CDR3 is 15 residues long. Germline trimming cut 1 base from V and 7 bases from J; bases unmatched to any gene: 11. The CDR3 DNA reads as TGCAGTGCTAGAGGTCCGACCCCAGCGGGGTATACGCAGTATTTT. This gives the protein CSARGPTPAGYTQYF.

The chain uses TRBV5-4 and TRBJ2-6; D possibly corresponds to TRBD2 (5 bases). The germline V and J ends were trimmed by 0 bases and 4 bases, with 8 bases remaining between them. The germline gives CDR1 SGHNT, CDR2 YYREEE (reference sequence). CDR3 length: 15 residues. The CDR3 DNA reads as TGTGCCAGCAGCTTGGGAGGGTCCGGGGCCAACGTCCTGACTTTC. Translated, it gives CASSLGGSGANVLTF.